These 3 T cell receptor beta chains were all obtained from the same sample, sequenced in a study of shared T cell receptors in the human thymus. Produced via immunoSEQ multiplex PCR; TCRdb's table is partial and in-frame only. The profile covers 500,000 to 850,000 clones, with around 87% appearing a single time and roughly 0.0086% taken by the ten largest. These records were also assigned to another study, of human thymus T cells.

The sample consisted of thymocytes. These receptors were collected from a boy under two years old with a congenital heart defect.

This clone was seen a few times. V usage is TRBV6-1 and J usage is TRBJ2-7, with D tentatively TRBD1 (6 bases). The ends were cut back, 7 bases at V and 4 bases at J, with 14 bases in the middle. Germline-derived CDR1 and CDR2 are MNHNS and SASEGT. This CDR3 has 13 amino acids. The DNA of the CDR3 is TGTGCCAGCAAACCAGACAGGAAGTACGAGCAGTACTTC. Encoded protein: CASKPDRKYEQYF.

This chain uses TRBV19 with TRBJ2-7, with D possibly matching TRBD2 (6 bases). The ends were cut back, 5 bases at V and 7 bases at J, with 24 bases in the middle. The CDR3 consists of 16 residues. CDR1 LNHDA and CDR2 SQIVND come from the germline V gene (reference sequence). The CDR3 here is CASSPGGVISPKEQYF. The CDR3 DNA reads TGTGCCAGTAGTCCCGGAGGGGTTATAAGCCCGAAAGAGCAGTACTTC. Using reference TRBV19 and TRBJ2-7 for the parts outside the CDR3, the full variable domain is DGGITQSPKYLFRKEGQNVTLSCEQNLNHDAMYWYRQDPGQGLRLIYYSQIVNDFQKGDIAEGYSVSREKKESFPLTVTSAQKNPTAFYLCASSPGGVISPKEQYFGPGTRLTVT.

V gene TRBV27 combines with J gene TRBJ2-2; TRBD1 is a possible D gene (6 bases). Germline V gene lookup returns CDR1 MNHEY and CDR2 SMNVEV (reference sequence). CDR3 size: 15 residues. V gave up 2 bases and J gave up 6 bases, with 13 bases separating them. CDR3: CASSLTGIFSGELFF. In DNA form, the CDR3 reads TGTGCCAGCAGTTTAACAGGGATTTTCTCCGGGGAGCTGTTTTTT.